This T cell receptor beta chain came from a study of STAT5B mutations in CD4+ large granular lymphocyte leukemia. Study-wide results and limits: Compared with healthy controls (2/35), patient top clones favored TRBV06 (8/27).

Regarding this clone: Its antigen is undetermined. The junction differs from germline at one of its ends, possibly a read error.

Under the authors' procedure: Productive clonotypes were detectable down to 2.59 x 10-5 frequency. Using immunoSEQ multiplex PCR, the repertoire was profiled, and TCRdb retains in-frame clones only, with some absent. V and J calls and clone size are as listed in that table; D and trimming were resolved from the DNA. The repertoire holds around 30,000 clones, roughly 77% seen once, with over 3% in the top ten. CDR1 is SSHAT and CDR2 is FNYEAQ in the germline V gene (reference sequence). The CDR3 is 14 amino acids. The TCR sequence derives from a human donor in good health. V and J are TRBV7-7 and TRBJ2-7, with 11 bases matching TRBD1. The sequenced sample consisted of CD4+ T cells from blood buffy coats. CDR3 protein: CASSMGQGGYEQYF. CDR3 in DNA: TGTGCTAGCAGCATGGGACAGGGGGGTTACGAGCAGTACTTC. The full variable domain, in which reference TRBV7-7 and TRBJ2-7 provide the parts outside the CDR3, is GAGVSQSPRYKVTKRGQDVTLRCDPISSHATLYWYQQALGQGPEFLTYFNYEAQPDKSGLPSDRFSAERPEGSISTLTIQRTEQRDSAMYRCASSMGQGGYEQYFGPGTRLTVT.